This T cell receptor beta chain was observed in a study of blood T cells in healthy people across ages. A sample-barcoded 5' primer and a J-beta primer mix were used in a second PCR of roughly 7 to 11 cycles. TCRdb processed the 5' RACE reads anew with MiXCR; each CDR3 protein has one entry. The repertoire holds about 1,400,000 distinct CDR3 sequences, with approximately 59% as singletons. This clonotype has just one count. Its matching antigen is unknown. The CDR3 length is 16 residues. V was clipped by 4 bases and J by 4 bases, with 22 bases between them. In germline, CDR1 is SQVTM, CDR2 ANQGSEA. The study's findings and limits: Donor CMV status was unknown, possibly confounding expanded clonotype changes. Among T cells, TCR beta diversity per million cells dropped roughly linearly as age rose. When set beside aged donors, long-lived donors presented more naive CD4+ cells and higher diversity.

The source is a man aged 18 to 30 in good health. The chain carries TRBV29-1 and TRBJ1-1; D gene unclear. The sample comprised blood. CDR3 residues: CSVVQAGSITTTEAFF. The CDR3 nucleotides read TGCAGCGTTGTCCAGGCAGGCTCCATCACAACCACTGAAGCTTTCTTT.